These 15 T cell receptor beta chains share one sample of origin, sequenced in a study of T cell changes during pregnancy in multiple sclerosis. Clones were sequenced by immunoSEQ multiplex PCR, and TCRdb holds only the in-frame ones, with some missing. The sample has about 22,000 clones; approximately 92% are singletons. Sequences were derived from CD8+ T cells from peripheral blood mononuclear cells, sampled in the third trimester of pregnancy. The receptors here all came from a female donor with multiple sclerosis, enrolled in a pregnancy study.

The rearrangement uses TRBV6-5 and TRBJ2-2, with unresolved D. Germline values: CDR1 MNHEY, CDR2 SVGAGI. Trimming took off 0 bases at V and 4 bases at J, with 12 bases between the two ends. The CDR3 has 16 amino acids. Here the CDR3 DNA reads TGTGCCAGCAGTTACTCTAGCCGGTTGGGCACCGGGGAGCTGTTTTTT. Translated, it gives CASSYSSRLGTGELFF.

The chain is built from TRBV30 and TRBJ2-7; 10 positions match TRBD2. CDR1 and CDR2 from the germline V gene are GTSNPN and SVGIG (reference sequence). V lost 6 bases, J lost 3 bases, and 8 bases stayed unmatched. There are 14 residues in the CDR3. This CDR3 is CACNKREGGYEQYF. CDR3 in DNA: TGTGCCTGCAATAAGCGGGAGGGTGGCTACGAGCAGTACTTC. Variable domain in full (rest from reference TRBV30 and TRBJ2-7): SQTIHQWPATLVQPVGSPLSLECTVEGTSNPNLYWYRQAAGRGLQLLFYSVGIGQISSEVPQNLSASRPQDRQFILSSKKLLLSDSGFYLCACNKREGGYEQYFGPGTRLTVT.

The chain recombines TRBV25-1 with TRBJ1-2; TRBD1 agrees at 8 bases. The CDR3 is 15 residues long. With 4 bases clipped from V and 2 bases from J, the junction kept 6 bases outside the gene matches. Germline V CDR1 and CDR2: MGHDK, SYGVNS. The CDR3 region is CASSGWTGTNYGYTF. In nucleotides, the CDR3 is TGTGCCAGCAGTGGCTGGACAGGGACCAACTATGGCTACACCTTC.

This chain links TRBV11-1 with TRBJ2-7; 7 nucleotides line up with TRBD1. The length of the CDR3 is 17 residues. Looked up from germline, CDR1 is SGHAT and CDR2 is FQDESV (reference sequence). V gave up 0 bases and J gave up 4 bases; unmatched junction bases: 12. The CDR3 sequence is CASSLAGDSGPIYEQYF. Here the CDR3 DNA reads TGTGCCAGCAGCTTAGCGGGGGACAGCGGCCCCATTTACGAGCAGTACTTC. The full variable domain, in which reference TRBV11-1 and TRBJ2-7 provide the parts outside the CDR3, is EAEVAQSPRYKITEKSQAVAFWCDPISGHATLYWYRQILGQGPELLVQFQDESVVDDSQLPKDRFSAERLKGVDSTLKIQPAELGDSAMYLCASSLAGDSGPIYEQYFGPGTRLTVT.

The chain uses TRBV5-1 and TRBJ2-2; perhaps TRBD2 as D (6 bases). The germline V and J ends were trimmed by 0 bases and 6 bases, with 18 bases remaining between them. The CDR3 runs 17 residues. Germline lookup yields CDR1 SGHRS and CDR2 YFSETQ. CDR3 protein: CASSLGTAGRGPGELFF. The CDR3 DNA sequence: TGCGCCAGCAGCTTGGGTACGGCGGGACGGGGACCCGGGGAGCTGTTTTTT.

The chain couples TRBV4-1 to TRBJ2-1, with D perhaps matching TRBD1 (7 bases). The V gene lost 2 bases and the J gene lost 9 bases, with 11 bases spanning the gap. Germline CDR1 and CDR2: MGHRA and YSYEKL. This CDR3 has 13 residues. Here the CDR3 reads CASSQPGGGEQFF. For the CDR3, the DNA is TGCGCCAGCAGCCAACCAGGGGGAGGTGAGCAGTTCTTC.

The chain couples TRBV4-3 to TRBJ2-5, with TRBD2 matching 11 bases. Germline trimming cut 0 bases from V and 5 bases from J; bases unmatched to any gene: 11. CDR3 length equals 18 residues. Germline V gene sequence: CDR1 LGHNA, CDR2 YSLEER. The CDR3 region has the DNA TGCGCCAGCAGCCAAGATGTGATAGCGGGGGGGTTTTTGGAGACCCAGTACTTC. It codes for CASSQDVIAGGFLETQYF.

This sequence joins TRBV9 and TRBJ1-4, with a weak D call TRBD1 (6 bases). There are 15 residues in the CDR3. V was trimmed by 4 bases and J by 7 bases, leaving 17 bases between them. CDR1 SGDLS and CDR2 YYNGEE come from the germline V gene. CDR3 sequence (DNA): TGTGCCAGCAGCCGGTCCAGGGGAAGGACTGAAAAACTGTTTTTT. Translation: CASSRSRGRTEKLFF.

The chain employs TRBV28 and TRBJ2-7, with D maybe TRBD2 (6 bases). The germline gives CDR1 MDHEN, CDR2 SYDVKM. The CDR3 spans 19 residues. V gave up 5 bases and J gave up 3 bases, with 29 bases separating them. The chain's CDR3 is CASSTDNVTRDSLLYEQYF. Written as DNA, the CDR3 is TGTGCCAGCAGTACCGATAATGTCACCCGGGACTCTCTCCTCTACGAGCAGTACTTC.

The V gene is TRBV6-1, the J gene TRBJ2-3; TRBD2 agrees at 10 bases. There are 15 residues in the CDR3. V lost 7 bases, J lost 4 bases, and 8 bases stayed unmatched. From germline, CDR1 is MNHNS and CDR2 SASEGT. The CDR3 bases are TGTGCCAGCACCCTAGGCCTAGCGGGAGCAGATACGCAGTATTTT. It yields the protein CASTLGLAGADTQYF.

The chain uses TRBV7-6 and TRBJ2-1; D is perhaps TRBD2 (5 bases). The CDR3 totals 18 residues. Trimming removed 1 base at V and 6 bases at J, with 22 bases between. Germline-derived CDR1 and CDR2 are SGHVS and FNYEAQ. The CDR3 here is CASSLVTRRMDARNEQFF. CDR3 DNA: TGTGCCAGCAGCTTAGTTACTAGACGAATGGATGCTCGCAATGAGCAGTTCTTC.

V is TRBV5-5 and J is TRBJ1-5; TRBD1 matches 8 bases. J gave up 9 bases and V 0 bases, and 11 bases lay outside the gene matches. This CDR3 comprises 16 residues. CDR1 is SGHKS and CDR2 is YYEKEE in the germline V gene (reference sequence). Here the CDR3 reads CASSLEAGQALRPQHF. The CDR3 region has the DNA TGTGCCAGCAGCTTGGAGGCGGGACAGGCTCTTAGGCCCCAGCATTTT.

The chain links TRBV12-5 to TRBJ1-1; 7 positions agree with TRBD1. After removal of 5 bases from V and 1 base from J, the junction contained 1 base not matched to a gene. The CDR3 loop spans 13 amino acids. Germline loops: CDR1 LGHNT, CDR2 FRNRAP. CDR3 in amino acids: CASGGDRNTEAFF. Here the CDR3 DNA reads TGTGCTAGTGGTGGGGACAGGAACACTGAAGCTTTCTTT.

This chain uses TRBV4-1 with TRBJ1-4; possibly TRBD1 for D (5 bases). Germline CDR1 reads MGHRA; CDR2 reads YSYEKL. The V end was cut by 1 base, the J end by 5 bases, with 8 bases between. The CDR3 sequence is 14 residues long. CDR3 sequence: CASSQGQPNEKLFF. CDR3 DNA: TGCGCCAGCAGCCAAGGACAGCCGAATGAAAAACTGTTTTTT.

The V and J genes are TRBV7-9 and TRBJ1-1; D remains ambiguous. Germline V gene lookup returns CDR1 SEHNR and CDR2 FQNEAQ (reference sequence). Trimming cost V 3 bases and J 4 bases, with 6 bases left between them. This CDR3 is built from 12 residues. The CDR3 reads CASSFTSTEAFF. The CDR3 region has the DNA TGTGCCAGCAGCTTCACGAGCACTGAAGCTTTCTTT.